Following are 17 T cell receptor beta chains from one sample sequenced in a study of CD8 T cells in ankylosing spondylitis. TCRdb re-derived calls from the 5' RACE reads in MiXCR, one entry per CDR3 protein. The sample lists 200,000 or so distinct CDR3 sequences, around a sixth seen once, with 4.3% in the top ten. The material sequenced was blood, either unsorted or a sorted T cell fraction (not recorded which). The receptors here all came from a male donor aged 5 to 30 with ankylosing spondylitis or in good health (not recorded which).

This clonotype was counted ten times or more. The chain employs TRBV6-2 or TRBV6-3 and TRBJ2-1; D remains unclear. Germline V gene lookup returns CDR1 MNHEY and CDR2 SVGEGT. V shed 3 bases and J shed 10 bases, with 19 bases lying between them. The CDR3 extends over 15 amino acids. CDR3 residues: CASSYSTTIGREQFF. The CDR3 DNA is TGTGCCAGCAGTTATTCAACCACTATCGGAAGGGAGCAGTTCTTC.

This clonotype showed up many times. The chain couples TRBV7-7 to TRBJ2-2; 8 bases map to TRBD1. The CDR3 runs to 16 residues. Germline V gene data show CDR1 as SSHAT and CDR2 as FNYEAQ (reference sequence). V lost 1 base and J lost 5; bases outside the gene matches: 6. The CDR3 sequence is CASSLGQGSPTGELFF. CDR3 nucleotide sequence: TGTGCCAGCAGCTTAGGACAGGGGTCACCGACCGGGGAGCTGTTTTTT.

There are many counts of this clonotype. The V and J genes are TRBV3-1 and TRBJ2-7; either TRBD1 or TRBD2 may supply D (5 bases each). Per germline, CDR1 LGHDT and CDR2 YNNKEL (reference sequence). The CDR3 sequence is 15 residues long. Trimming pared 2 bases from V and 4 bases from J, leaving 15 bases between. DNA for the CDR3: TGTGCCAGCAGCCAATTCGGGACCGTCGGTTACGAGCAGTACTTC. The encoded protein is CASSQFGTVGYEQYF.

This clonotype was seen ten or more times. The chain combines TRBV7-8 with TRBJ2-2; D remains ambiguous. Germline V CDR1 and CDR2: SGHVS, FQNEAQ. The CDR3 has 18 amino acids. V was pared by 5 bases and J by 6 bases, with 25 bases between. For the CDR3, the DNA is TGTGCCAGCAGCCCTCGGCGGACCCCGTCGAGTAACTCCGGGGAGCTGTTTTTT. It yields the protein CASSPRRTPSSNSGELFF.

This clonotype was picked up a small number of times. V and J are TRBV7-2 and TRBJ2-5; 8 bases line up with TRBD2. Germline values: CDR1 SGHTA, CDR2 FQGNSA. The CDR3 runs 16 residues. The ends lost 3 bases at V and 5 bases at J; junction bases unmatched: 11. The CDR3 bases are TGTGCCAGCAGCTTCATTCCACTAGCGGAGGGGGAGACCCAGTACTTC. Translated, it gives CASSFIPLAEGETQYF.

In its sample, this clonotype was seen a few times. The chain uses TRBV11-2 and TRBJ1-1; a weak D match, TRBD1 (6 bases). This CDR3 contains 16 residues. Germline CDR1 is SGHAT and CDR2 is FQNNGV. The ends were cut back, 1 base at V and 0 bases at J, with 12 bases in the middle. The DNA for the CDR3 is TGTGCCAGCAGCTTAGGGGCAGGGGCCGTGAACACTGAAGCTTTCTTT. Its translation: CASSLGAGAVNTEAFF.

At least ten counts were recorded for this clonotype. The genes are TRBV3-1 and TRBJ2-7, with 10 bases identical to TRBD1. CDR1 is LGHDT and CDR2 is YNNKEL in the germline V gene (reference sequence). This CDR3 comprises 14 residues. CDR3 protein: CASSQTGTGDFLHV. CDR3 bases: TGTGCCAGCAGCCAAACCGGGACAGGGGACTTCTTGCACGTC.

In its sample, this clonotype was seen a few times. The rearrangement links TRBV7-2 to TRBJ2-1; TRBD2 aligns across 7 bases. CDR3 length: 20 amino acids. J lost 6 bases, V lost 3 bases, and 23 bases had no gene match. Looked up from germline, CDR1 is SGHTA and CDR2 is FQGNSA. The CDR3 loop reads CASSFLGGPRSKGPLNEQFF. CDR3 in DNA: TGTGCCAGCAGCTTTTTGGGAGGGCCAAGGTCGAAGGGCCCCCTCAATGAGCAGTTCTTC.

This clonotype has at least ten counts. This chain joins TRBV25-1 and TRBJ2-2; 8 bases align to TRBD2. Trimming took 7 bases from V and 4 from J; bases not matched to a gene: 2. The CDR3 spans 13 residues. The germline CDR1 and CDR2 sequences are MGHDK and SYGVNS. CDR3 sequence reads: CASKSGSTGELFF. Here the CDR3 DNA reads TGTGCCAGCAAAAGCGGGAGCACCGGGGAGCTGTTTTTT.

V and J are TRBV18 and TRBJ1-1; D might be TRBD1 (6 bases). CDR1 is KGHSH and CDR2 is LQKENI in the germline V gene. CDR3 length: 13 residues. V was clipped by 7 bases and J by 11 bases, with 20 bases between them. In DNA, the CDR3 is TGTGCCAGCTTGATACGGGCAGGGGTGAATGCTTTCTTT. This gives the protein CASLIRAGVNAFF.

This clonotype was seen many times. This rearrangement joins TRBV7-9 to TRBJ2-5; perhaps TRBD2 as D (7 bases). Germline V gene sequence: CDR1 SEHNR, CDR2 FQNEAQ (reference sequence). The CDR3 loop spans 15 amino acids. V lost 3 bases and J lost 1, with 12 bases in between. This CDR3 reads CASSLGGGLQETQYF. CDR3 nucleotides: TGTGCCAGCAGCTTGGGAGGGGGACTCCAAGAGACCCAGTACTTC.

A few counts support this clonotype. CDR3 protein: CSARDWTSGSNEQFF. The CDR3 DNA reads TGCAGTGCTAGAGATTGGACTAGCGGGAGTAATGAGCAGTTCTTC. The rearrangement joins TRBV20-1 to TRBJ2-1; 13 nucleotides line up with TRBD2. The germline V gene has CDR1 DFQATT and CDR2 SNEGSKA (reference sequence). This CDR3 has 15 residues. V was clipped by 0 bases and J by 7 bases; unmatched bases: 3.

This clonotype has ten or more counts. This chain connects TRBV6-5 to TRBJ2-1; D is perhaps TRBD1 or TRBD2 (5 bases each). Germline-derived CDR1 and CDR2 are MNHEY and SVGAGI. CDR3 length: 14 residues. V was trimmed by 8 bases and J by 8 bases, leaving 19 bases between them. The CDR3 here is CASRRPGSGDEQFF. For the CDR3, the DNA is TGTGCCAGCCGGAGGCCAGGGTCGGGCGATGAGCAGTTCTTC.

This chain links TRBV6-5 with TRBJ1-4, with D tentatively TRBD1 (5 bases). The germline gives CDR1 MNHEY, CDR2 SVGAGI. The CDR3 consists of 16 residues. The germline V and J ends were trimmed by 3 bases and 0 bases, with 11 bases remaining between them. CDR3 coding DNA: TGTGCCAGCAGTTATGCGGGGGGGGCAACTAATGAAAAACTGTTTTTT. This codes for CASSYAGGATNEKLFF.

This chain connects TRBV29-1 to TRBJ1-2; D gene unclear. V was trimmed by 5 bases and J by 0 bases, leaving 10 bases between them. Per the germline V gene, CDR1 is SQVTM and CDR2 is ANQGSEA. The CDR3 contains 13 residues. In DNA, the CDR3 is TGCAGCGTTTTACACAGATCTAACTATGGCTACACCTTC. This sequence encodes CSVLHRSNYGYTF.

Many counts were recorded for this clonotype. The chain employs TRBV9 and TRBJ1-1; D is perhaps TRBD1 (5 bases). The V gene's germline CDR1 is SGDLS and CDR2 YYNGEE. The ends were cut back, 4 bases at V and 0 bases at J, with 13 bases in the middle. This CDR3 contains 15 residues. The CDR3 sequence: CASSLSGTMNTEAFF. The CDR3 region has the DNA TGTGCCAGCAGCCTTAGTGGGACGATGAACACTGAAGCTTTCTTT.

This clonotype was seen a single time. It is unclear where the CDR3 begins or ends on the DNA, so no DNA is shown, and the CDR3 is as TCRdb lists it. The chain couples TRBV29-1 to TRBJ2-7; the table names TRBD2, a call not compared with the DNA. Per the germline V gene, CDR1 is SQVTM and CDR2 is ANQGSEA. The CDR3 is 13 amino acids long, termini counted. The CDR3 protein is CSVAVGSSYEPYF.